The 21 T cell receptor beta chains below all came from one sample that was sequenced in a study of T cell changes during pregnancy in multiple sclerosis. The repertoire was sequenced with immunoSEQ multiplex PCR; TCRdb's copy has only in-frame clones and lacks some. The profile shows around 80,000 clones, just over 90% of them singletons. Source: peripheral blood, taken before pregnancy. All receptors come from a female donor with multiple sclerosis, enrolled in a pregnancy study.

The chain employs TRBV19 and TRBJ1-5; 9 bases map to TRBD1. V was clipped by 4 bases and J by 6 bases; unmatched bases: 4. The CDR3 totals 14 residues. The V gene's germline CDR1 is LNHDA and CDR2 SQIVND (reference sequence). The CDR3 protein is CASSTGQGPQPQHF. Written as DNA, the CDR3 is TGTGCCAGTAGTACCGGACAGGGGCCTCAGCCCCAGCATTTT.

J is TRBJ2-7 and V is TRBV5-4, with TRBD2 as a possible D gene (5 bases). The germline V and J ends were trimmed by 4 bases and 7 bases, with 30 bases remaining between them. This CDR3 spans 18 amino acids. CDR1 is SGHNT, CDR2 YYREEE, per germline (reference sequence). CDR3 loop: CASSTPYRPIRAWREQYF. CDR3 in DNA: TGTGCCAGCAGCACCCCCTACCGGCCCATTCGAGCTTGGAGGGAGCAGTACTTC.

The chain recombines TRBV6-1 with TRBJ2-7; 11 nucleotides line up with TRBD2. The trim removed 7 bases at V and 3 bases at J, leaving 5 bases unmatched. Germline values: CDR1 MNHNS, CDR2 SASEGT. The CDR3 extends over 14 amino acids. The CDR3 bases are TGTGCCAGCAACAGACTAGCGGGACTCTACGAGCAGTACTTC. Its protein product is CASNRLAGLYEQYF.

The genes are TRBV7-9 and TRBJ1-3; D uncertain. Germline V gene data show CDR1 as SEHNR and CDR2 as FQNEAQ (reference sequence). This CDR3 has 15 residues. Trimming removed 5 bases at V and 1 base at J, with 12 bases between. CDR3 protein: CASSPGLLSGNTIYF. CDR3 coding DNA: TGTGCCAGCAGCCCAGGACTGCTGTCTGGAAACACCATATATTTT.

CDR3 region: CASSSGTSSQSTQYF. CDR3 DNA sequence: TGTGCCAGCAGCTCCGGGACTAGTTCACAGAGTACGCAGTATTTT. The J gene is TRBJ2-3, the V gene TRBV7-8; 8 bases agree with TRBD2. The CDR3 runs to 15 residues. Looked up from germline, CDR1 is SGHVS and CDR2 is FQNEAQ. After removal of 4 bases from V and 8 bases from J, the junction contained 11 bases not matched to a gene.

The V call is TRBV27, the J call TRBJ2-3, with D unresolved. The V gene's germline CDR1 is MNHEY and CDR2 SMNVEV (reference sequence). V was cut by 5 bases and J by 0 bases, with 15 bases left in between. CDR3 size: 16 residues. The CDR3 is CASSPSWALSTDTQYF. The DNA of the CDR3 is TGTGCCAGCAGTCCCTCATGGGCGTTGAGCACAGATACGCAGTATTTT.

The chain employs TRBV10-3 and TRBJ1-2, with no clear D. V dropped 3 bases and J dropped 4 bases, with 12 bases sitting between them. Germline CDR1 and CDR2: ENHRY and SYGVKD. This CDR3 spans 14 amino acids. CDR3 sequence reads: CAISDGMGGYGYTF. The CDR3 region has the DNA TGTGCCATCAGTGATGGGATGGGAGGCTATGGCTACACCTTC.

This clone has only one observation. V usage is TRBV2 and J usage is TRBJ2-5; 7 nucleotides align to TRBD1. The CDR3 spans 15 residues. Unmatched junction bases numbered 11, after V lost 3 bases and J lost 7 bases. Germline CDR1 reads SNHLY; CDR2 reads FYNNEI. CDR3 bases: TGTGCCAGCAGTGACCCGGGACAGCCCGTGGGGACCCAGTACTTC. Protein product: CASSDPGQPVGTQYF.

This chain joins TRBV13 and TRBJ1-3; 10 nucleotides agree with TRBD1. The CDR3 consists of 15 residues. The V and J ends lost 3 bases and 4 bases, in that order; junction bases with no gene match: 3. Germline V gives CDR1 PRHDT, CDR2 FYEKMQ (reference sequence). The CDR3 sequence: CASSFGQGGGNTIYF. The CDR3 DNA reads as TGTGCCAGCAGCTTCGGACAGGGGGGCGGAAACACCATATATTTT.

This sequence joins TRBV19 and TRBJ2-1, with TRBD2 matching over 13 bases. The CDR3 is 19 amino acids. V trimming: 5 bases; J trimming: 2 bases; junction bases outside the gene matches: 12. CDR1 is LNHDA, CDR2 SQIVND, per germline (reference sequence). The CDR3 DNA is TGTGCCAGTAGTCCCGGGACTAGCGGGAACACGAGCCCCTACAATGAGCAGTTCTTC. Amino acid sequence: CASSPGTSGNTSPYNEQFF. The variable domain in full, with the rest retrieved from reference TRBV19 and TRBJ2-1, is DGGITQSPKYLFRKEGQNVTLSCEQNLNHDAMYWYRQDPGQGLRLIYYSQIVNDFQKGDIAEGYSVSREKKESFPLTVTSAQKNPTAFYLCASSPGTSGNTSPYNEQFFGPGTRLTVL.

The chain employs TRBV2 and TRBJ1-3; D gene ambiguous. Germline CDR1 SNHLY, CDR2 FYNNEI. The CDR3 covers 16 residues. Trimming left V 3 bases short and J 0 bases short, with 12 bases between. CDR3 sequence: CASSEGGYGSGNTIYF. DNA for the CDR3: TGTGCCAGCAGTGAGGGAGGGTACGGCTCTGGAAACACCATATATTTT.

The rearrangement joins TRBV7-9 to TRBJ1-2; TRBD1 agrees at 7 bases. Germline CDR1 SEHNR, CDR2 FQNEAQ (reference sequence). The CDR3 totals 17 residues. Trimming at V came to 5 bases and at J to 2 bases, leaving 14 bases not matched to a gene. The CDR3 region is CASSHPDRAHSNYGYTF. DNA for the CDR3: TGTGCCAGCAGCCATCCTGACAGGGCACACTCAAACTATGGCTACACCTTC.

This chain joins TRBV5-6 and TRBJ2-5; D remains ambiguous. Per the germline V gene, CDR1 is SGHDT and CDR2 is YYEEEE. Trimming shortened V by 1 base and J by 5 bases, and 9 bases separated the two germline ends. The CDR3 is 13 residues long. CDR3: CASSLFRGETQYF. In nucleotides, the CDR3 is TGTGCCAGCAGCTTGTTCCGCGGCGAGACCCAGTACTTC. Filled out from reference TRBV5-6 and TRBJ2-5, the complete variable domain reads DAGVTQSPTHLIKTRGQQVTLRCSPKSGHDTVSWYQQALGQGPQFIFQYYEEEERQRGNFPDRFSGHQFPNYSSELNVNALLLGDSALYLCASSLFRGETQYFGPGTRLLVL.

This clone was detected only a few times. This chain links TRBV19 with TRBJ2-1; 9 bases map to TRBD2. With 8 bases clipped from V and 10 bases from J, the junction kept 6 bases outside the gene matches. The CDR3 is made up of 12 amino acids. Germline lookup yields CDR1 LNHDA and CDR2 SQIVND (reference sequence). The DNA for the CDR3 is TGTGCCAGTCTGGGGACTAGCCGGGAGCAGTTCTTC. This codes for CASLGTSREQFF.

The V call is TRBV5-1, the J call TRBJ2-7, with 12 nucleotides matching TRBD2. Trimming cost V 2 bases and J 5 bases; bases outside gene matches: 8. From germline, CDR1 is SGHRS and CDR2 YFSETQ. The length of the CDR3 is 16 residues. The CDR3 region has the DNA TGCGCCAGCAGCTTACCCGGGACTAGCGGGCGCGACGAGCAGTACTTC. This encodes CASSLPGTSGRDEQYF.

The count of this clone is one. The V call is TRBV27, the J call TRBJ1-2; TRBD1 matches at 12 bases. The CDR3 totals 17 residues. Losses at the gene ends were 5 bases for V and 2 bases for J; bases not matched to a gene: 9. CDR1 is MNHEY and CDR2 is SMNVEV in the germline V gene (reference sequence). CDR3 nucleotide sequence: TGTGCCAGCAGTGCCGGGACAGGGGGCTTACCCAACTATGGCTACACCTTC. This sequence encodes CASSAGTGGLPNYGYTF.

This clone appeared once. The chain recombines TRBV5-1 with TRBJ1-1; TRBD1 is a possible D gene (6 bases). This CDR3 has 15 amino acids. Germline-derived CDR1 and CDR2 are SGHRS and YFSETQ. Trimming cost V 0 bases and J 1 base, with 10 bases left between them. CDR3 nucleotides: TGCGCCAGCAGCTTGGGTGGGACAAGGAACACTGAAGCTTTCTTT. Translated: CASSLGGTRNTEAFF.

V and J are TRBV20-1 and TRBJ1-1; weak D call: TRBD1 (6 bases). The V gene's germline CDR1 is DFQATT and CDR2 SNEGSKA (reference sequence). The ends were cut back, 7 bases at V and 7 bases at J, with 7 bases in the middle. There are 9 residues in the CDR3. In DNA, the CDR3 is TGCAGTGGGACAGTTGAAGCTTTCTTT. Protein product: CSGTVEAFF.

The chain combines TRBV18 with TRBJ2-4; no reliable D call. CDR3 length: 12 residues. CDR1 is KGHSH and CDR2 is LQKENI in the germline V gene. The V end was cut by 2 bases, the J end by 8 bases, with 7 bases between. DNA of the CDR3: TGTGCCAGCTCACCAGCAGGTGACATTCAGTACTTC. It encodes CASSPAGDIQYF. Using reference TRBV18 and TRBJ2-4 for the parts outside the CDR3, the full variable domain is NAGVMQNPRHLVRRRGQEARLRCSPMKGHSHVYWYRQLPEEGLKFMVYLQKENIIDESGMPKERFSAEFPKEGPSILRIQQVVRGDSAAYFCASSPAGDIQYFGAGTRLSVL.

The rearrangement joins TRBV11-2 to TRBJ1-3; TRBD1 aligns across 7 bases. The CDR3 spans 14 residues. Germline-derived CDR1 and CDR2 are SGHAT and FQNNGV. J lost 4 bases, V lost 1 base, and 1 base had no gene match. CDR3 amino acids: CASSLGDRGNTIYF. The CDR3, as DNA: TGTGCCAGCAGCTTAGGGGACAGAGGAAACACCATATATTTT.

V is TRBV4-2 and J is TRBJ1-4; D is ambiguous. Trimming took off 1 base at V and 0 bases at J, with 12 bases between the two ends. CDR3 length: 17 residues. Germline loops: CDR1 LGHNA, CDR2 YNFKEQ. In DNA, the CDR3 is TGTGCCAGCAGCCAAGGCTTCGGTACAGCAACTAATGAAAAACTGTTTTTT. This gives the protein CASSQGFGTATNEKLFF.